This passage covers 11 T cell receptor beta chains from one sample sequenced in a study of cytomegalovirus exposure and HLA in healthy donors. The PCR contained 60 Vbeta and 13 Jbeta primers. Assay: immunoSEQ multiplex PCR; the TCRdb copy retains only in-frame clones and omits some. Among about 150,000 clones listed, about 64% were seen once. The sequenced material came from PBMCs. All receptors derive from a woman aged 25 to 39 in good health and CMV-seropositive.

Details on this clone: Germline is not matched at one junction end, which may reflect a read error. The rearrangement links TRBV6-6 to TRBJ1-1; D possibly corresponds to TRBD1 (5 bases). CDR3 length: 11 residues. From germline, CDR1 is MNHNY and CDR2 SVGAGI (reference sequence). The CDR3 is CACRVATEAFF. CDR3 nucleotide sequence: TGTGCCTGCAGGGTAGCCACTGAAGCTTTCTTT.

The chain joins TRBV7-2 to TRBJ2-3, with 8 bases fitting TRBD1. The junction had 11 bases not matched to a gene; V was cut back by 5 bases and J by 4 bases. This CDR3 spans 16 amino acids. Germline V gene sequence: CDR1 SGHTA, CDR2 FQGNSA. Here the CDR3 reads CASSRGFRGQADTQYF. The DNA of the CDR3 is TGTGCCAGCAGCCGTGGGTTCAGGGGGCAGGCAGATACGCAGTATTTT.

This clone was recorded a few times. The rearrangement uses TRBV2 and TRBJ1-4, with D possibly TRBD1 on 6 matching bases. This CDR3 is 16 amino acids long. V was shortened by 6 bases and J by 0 bases, with 14 bases between the two germline ends. The germline V gene encodes CDR1 SNHLY and CDR2 FYNNEI. The CDR3 DNA is TGTGCCAGCAGGTACGACAGGCAAGCAACTAATGAAAAACTGTTTTTT. Its translation is CASRYDRQATNEKLFF.

This clone occurred once. The J gene is TRBJ1-5, the V gene TRBV7-8; perhaps TRBD1 as D (5 bases). The CDR3 contains 14 residues. V lost 2 bases and J 11 bases, leaving 16 bases between the germline ends. The V gene's germline CDR1 is SGHVS and CDR2 FQNEAQ. This CDR3 is CASSLSPHGGTQHF. Written as DNA, the CDR3 is TGTGCCAGCAGCTTATCACCCCACGGGGGTACCCAGCATTTT.

The rearrangement uses TRBV19 and TRBJ1-1; TRBD1 matches 8 bases. The CDR3 sequence is 14 residues long. The junction had 5 bases not matched to a gene; V was cut back by 8 bases and J by 0 bases. In germline, CDR1 is LNHDA, CDR2 SQIVND (reference sequence). CDR3 amino acids: CASFKTGVNTEAFF. The DNA of the CDR3 is TGTGCCAGTTTCAAGACAGGGGTGAACACTGAAGCTTTCTTT.

The genes are TRBV19 and TRBJ1-1; 8 nucleotides line up with TRBD1. This CDR3 region has 15 residues. Trimming took 7 bases from V and 6 from J; bases not matched to a gene: 13. Germline values: CDR1 LNHDA, CDR2 SQIVND (reference sequence). The CDR3, as DNA: TGTGCCAGTACCTCGCCCGCCAGGGGGCATTCTGAAGCTTTCTTT. Residues: CASTSPARGHSEAFF.

The V and J genes are TRBV5-1 and TRBJ2-7, with 8 positions matching TRBD1. There are 17 residues in the CDR3. With V trimmed by 1 base and J by 5 bases, 14 bases remained unmatched. Germline V lookup: CDR1 SGHRS, CDR2 YFSETQ. CDR3 sequence reads: CASSLWSDRERVDEQYF. The DNA for the CDR3 is TGCGCCAGCAGCTTGTGGTCGGACAGGGAAAGGGTGGACGAGCAGTACTTC.

This chain links TRBV10-3 with TRBJ1-1; D might be TRBD1 (6 bases). This CDR3 contains 13 residues. Between the trimmed V and J ends, which lost 3 bases and 1 base, there was a span of 6 bases. CDR1 and CDR2 (germline): ENHRY, SYGVKD. The CDR3 nucleotides are TGTGCCATCAGTGACAGGGGGAACACTGAAGCTTTCTTT. It translates to CAISDRGNTEAFF.

A few counts support this clone. This chain links TRBV6-5 with TRBJ2-1, with 11 nucleotides matching TRBD2. The V gene's germline CDR1 is MNHEY and CDR2 SVGAGI. V shed 6 bases, J shed 4 bases, and the junction held 5 bases outside the gene matches. CDR3 length: 15 amino acids. This CDR3 reads CASRQTSGTYNEQFF. The DNA for the CDR3 is TGTGCCAGCAGACAGACTAGCGGGACATACAATGAGCAGTTCTTC.

J is TRBJ2-1 and V is TRBV2, with a tentative D call TRBD2 (7 bases). Germline loops: CDR1 SNHLY, CDR2 FYNNEI. The CDR3 covers 18 residues. The V and J ends lost 5 bases and 3 bases respectively, with 23 bases between them. CDR3 protein: CASSLEGRGADVYNEQFF. As DNA, the CDR3 is TGTGCCAGCAGTCTCGAAGGCCGGGGGGCCGACGTCTACAATGAGCAGTTCTTC.

The chain combines TRBV18 with TRBJ2-2, with 12 bases aligning to TRBD2. The CDR3 is 16 amino acids. J gave up 7 bases and V 2 bases, and 5 bases lay outside the gene matches. Per germline, CDR1 KGHSH and CDR2 LQKENI. The CDR3 protein is CASSPRRLAGDGELFF. In DNA form, the CDR3 reads TGTGCCAGCTCACCAAGAAGACTAGCGGGAGACGGGGAGCTGTTTTTT.